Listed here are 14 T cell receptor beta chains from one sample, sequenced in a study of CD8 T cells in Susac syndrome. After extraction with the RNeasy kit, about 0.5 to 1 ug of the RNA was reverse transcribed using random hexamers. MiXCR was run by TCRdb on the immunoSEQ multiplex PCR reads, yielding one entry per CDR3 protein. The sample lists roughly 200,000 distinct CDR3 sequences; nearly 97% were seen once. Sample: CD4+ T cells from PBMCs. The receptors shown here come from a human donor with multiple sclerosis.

The CDR3 coding sequence is TGCGCCAGCAGCTCCCGGGACAGGAATGAAAAACTGTTTTTT. This sequence encodes CASSSRDRNEKLFF. V is TRBV5-1 and J is TRBJ1-4; 8 bases fit TRBD1. Germline trimming cut 3 bases from V and 5 bases from J; bases unmatched to any gene: 3. This CDR3 region has 14 residues. Germline V lookup: CDR1 SGHRS, CDR2 YFSETQ.

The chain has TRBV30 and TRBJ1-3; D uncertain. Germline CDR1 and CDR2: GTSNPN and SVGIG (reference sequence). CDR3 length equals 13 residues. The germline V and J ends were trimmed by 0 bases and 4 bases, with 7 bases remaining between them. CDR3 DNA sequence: TGTGCCTGGAGTGTCATTGGGGGAAACACCATATATTTT. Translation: CAWSVIGGNTIYF. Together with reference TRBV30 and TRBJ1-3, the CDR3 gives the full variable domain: SQTIHQWPATLVQPVGSPLSLECTVEGTSNPNLYWYRQAAGRGLQLLFYSVGIGQISSEVPQNLSASRPQDRQFILSSKKLLLSDSGFYLCAWSVIGGNTIYFGEGSWLTVV.

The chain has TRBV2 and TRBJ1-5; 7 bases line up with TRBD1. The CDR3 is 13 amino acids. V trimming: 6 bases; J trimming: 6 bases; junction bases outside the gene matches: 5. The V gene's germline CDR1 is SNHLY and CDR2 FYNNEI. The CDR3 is CASSDREAQPQHF. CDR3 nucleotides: TGTGCCAGCAGCGACAGGGAGGCTCAGCCCCAGCATTTT. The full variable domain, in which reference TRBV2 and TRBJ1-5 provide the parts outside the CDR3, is EPEVTQTPSHQVTQMGQEVILRCVPISNHLYFYWYRQILGQKVEFLVSFYNNEISEKSEIFDDQFSVERPDGSNFTLKIRSTKLEDSAMYFCASSDREAQPQHFGDGTRLSIL.

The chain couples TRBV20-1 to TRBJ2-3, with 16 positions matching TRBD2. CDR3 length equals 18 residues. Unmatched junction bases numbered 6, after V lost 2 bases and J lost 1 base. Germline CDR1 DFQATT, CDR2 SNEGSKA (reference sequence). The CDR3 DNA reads TGCAGTGCTAGAAGGGGACTAGCGGGGGGGTCGGGCACAGATACGCAGTATTTT. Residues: CSARRGLAGGSGTDTQYF.

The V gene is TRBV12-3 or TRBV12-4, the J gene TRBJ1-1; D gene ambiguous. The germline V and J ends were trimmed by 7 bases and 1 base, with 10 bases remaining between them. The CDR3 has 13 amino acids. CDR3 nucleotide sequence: TGTGCCAGCACCCCACACGAGAACACTGAAGCTTTCTTT. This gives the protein CASTPHENTEAFF.

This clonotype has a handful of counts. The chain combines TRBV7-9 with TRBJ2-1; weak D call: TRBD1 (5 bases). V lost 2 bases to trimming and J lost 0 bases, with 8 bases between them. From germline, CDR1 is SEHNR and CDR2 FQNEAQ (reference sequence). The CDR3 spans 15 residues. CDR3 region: CASSLQGSSYNEQFF. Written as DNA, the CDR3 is TGTGCCAGCAGCTTACAGGGTAGCTCCTACAATGAGCAGTTCTTC. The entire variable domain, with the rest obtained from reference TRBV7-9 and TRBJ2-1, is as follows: DTGVSQNPRHKITKRGQNVTFRCDPISEHNRLYWYRQTLGQGPEFLTYFQNEAQLEKSRLLSDRFSAERPKGSFSTLEIQRTEQGDSAMYLCASSLQGSSYNEQFFGPGTRLTVL.

CDR3 in amino acids: CSATPGQGAYEQYF. For the CDR3, the DNA is TGCAGTGCTACTCCGGGACAGGGGGCCTACGAGCAGTACTTC. The gene calls are TRBV20-1 and TRBJ2-7; 11 positions match TRBD1. From germline, CDR1 is DFQATT and CDR2 SNEGSKA (reference sequence). With V trimmed by 4 bases and J by 2 bases, 4 bases remained unmatched. CDR3 length: 14 residues.

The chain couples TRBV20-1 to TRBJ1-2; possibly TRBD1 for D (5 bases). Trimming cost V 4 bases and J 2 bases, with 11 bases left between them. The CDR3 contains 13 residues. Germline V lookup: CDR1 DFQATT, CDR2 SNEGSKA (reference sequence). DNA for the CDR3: TGCAGTGCTAAAGTGGGGCGAAACTATGGCTACACCTTC. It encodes CSAKVGRNYGYTF.

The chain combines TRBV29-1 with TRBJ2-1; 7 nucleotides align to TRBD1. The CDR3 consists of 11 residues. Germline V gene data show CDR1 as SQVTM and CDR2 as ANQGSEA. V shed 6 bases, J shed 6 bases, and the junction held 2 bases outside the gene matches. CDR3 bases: TGCAGCGTCCGGACAGGCAATGAGCAGTTCTTC. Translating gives CSVRTGNEQFF.

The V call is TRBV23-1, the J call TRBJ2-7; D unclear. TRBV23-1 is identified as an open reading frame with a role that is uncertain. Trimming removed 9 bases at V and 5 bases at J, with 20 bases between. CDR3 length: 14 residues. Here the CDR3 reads CARIKGRSTNEQYF. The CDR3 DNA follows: TGCGCCAGGATAAAGGGAAGGTCTACGAACGAGCAGTACTTC.

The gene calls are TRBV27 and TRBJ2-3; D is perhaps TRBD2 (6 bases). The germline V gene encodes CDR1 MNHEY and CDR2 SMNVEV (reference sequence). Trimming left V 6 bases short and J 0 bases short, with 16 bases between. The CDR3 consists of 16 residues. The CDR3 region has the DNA TGTGCCAGCAGCCTGACAGCGGGCGCTAGCACAGATACGCAGTATTTT. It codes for CASSLTAGASTDTQYF.

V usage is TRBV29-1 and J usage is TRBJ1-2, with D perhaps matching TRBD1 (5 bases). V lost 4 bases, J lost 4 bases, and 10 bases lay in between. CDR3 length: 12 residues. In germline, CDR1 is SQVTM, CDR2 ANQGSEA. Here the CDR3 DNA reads TGCAGCGTTGTACAGGCCCTCTATGGCTACACCTTC. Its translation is CSVVQALYGYTF.

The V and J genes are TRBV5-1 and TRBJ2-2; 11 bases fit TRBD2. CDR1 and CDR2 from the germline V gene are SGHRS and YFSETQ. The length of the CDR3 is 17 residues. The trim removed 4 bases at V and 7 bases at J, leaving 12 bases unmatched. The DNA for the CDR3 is TGCGCCAGCAGCCCCTCGACTAGCGGGGTACGAATCGGGGAGCTGTTTTTT. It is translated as CASSPSTSGVRIGELFF.

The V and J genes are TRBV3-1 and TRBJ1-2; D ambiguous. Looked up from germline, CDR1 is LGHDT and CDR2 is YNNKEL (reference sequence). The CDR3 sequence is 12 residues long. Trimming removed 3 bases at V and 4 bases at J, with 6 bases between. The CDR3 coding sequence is TGTGCCAGCAGCCAGGTCCTCTATGGCTACACCTTC. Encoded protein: CASSQVLYGYTF.